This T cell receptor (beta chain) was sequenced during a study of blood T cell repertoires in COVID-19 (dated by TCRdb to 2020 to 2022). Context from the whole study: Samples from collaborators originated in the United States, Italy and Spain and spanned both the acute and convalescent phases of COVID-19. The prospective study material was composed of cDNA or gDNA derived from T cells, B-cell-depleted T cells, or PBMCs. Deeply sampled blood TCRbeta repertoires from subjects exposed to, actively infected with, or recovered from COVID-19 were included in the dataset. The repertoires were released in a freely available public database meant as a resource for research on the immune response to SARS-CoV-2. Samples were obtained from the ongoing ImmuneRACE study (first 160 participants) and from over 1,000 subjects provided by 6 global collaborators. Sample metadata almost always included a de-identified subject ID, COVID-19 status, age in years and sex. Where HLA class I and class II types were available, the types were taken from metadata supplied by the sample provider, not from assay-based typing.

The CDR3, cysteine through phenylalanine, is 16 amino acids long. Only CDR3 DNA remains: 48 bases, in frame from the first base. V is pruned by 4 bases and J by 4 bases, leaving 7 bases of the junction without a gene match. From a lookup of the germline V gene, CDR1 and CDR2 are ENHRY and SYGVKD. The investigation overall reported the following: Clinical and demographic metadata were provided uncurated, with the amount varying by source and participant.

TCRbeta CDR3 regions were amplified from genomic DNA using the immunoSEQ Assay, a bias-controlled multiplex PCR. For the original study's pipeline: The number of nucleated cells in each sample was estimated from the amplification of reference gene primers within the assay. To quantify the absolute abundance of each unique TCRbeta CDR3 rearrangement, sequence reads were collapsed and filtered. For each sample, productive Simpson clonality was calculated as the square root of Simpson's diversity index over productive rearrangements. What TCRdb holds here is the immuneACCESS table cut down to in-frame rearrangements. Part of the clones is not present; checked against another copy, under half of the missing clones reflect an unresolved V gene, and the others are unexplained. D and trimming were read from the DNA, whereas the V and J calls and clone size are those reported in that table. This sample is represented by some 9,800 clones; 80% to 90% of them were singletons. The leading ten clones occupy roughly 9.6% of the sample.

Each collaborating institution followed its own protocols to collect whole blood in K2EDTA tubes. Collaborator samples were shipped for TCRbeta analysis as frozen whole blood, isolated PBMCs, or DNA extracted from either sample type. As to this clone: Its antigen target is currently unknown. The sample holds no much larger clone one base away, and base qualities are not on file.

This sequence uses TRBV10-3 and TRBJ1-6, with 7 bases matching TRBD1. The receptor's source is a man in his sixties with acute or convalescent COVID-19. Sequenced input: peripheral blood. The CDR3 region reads CAISGYRGTYNSPLHF. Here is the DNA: TGTGCCATCAGTGGATACAGGGGTACATATAATTCACCCCTCCACTTT.